This T cell receptor beta chain was sequenced in a study of regulatory T cells in long-lasting Graves disease. The time point here: newly diagnosed GD, antithyroid drugs for less than 3 months. After RNA was extracted from PBMCs, the TCR library was made from it. The CDR3 runs to 16 residues. The V and J ends lost 1 base and 4 bases, in that order; junction bases with no gene match: 5. Germline V gene data show CDR1 as MNHEY and CDR2 as SVGAGI. Libraries of TCR beta came from iRepertoire HTBI primers plus Arm-PCR of CDR3 regions. Authors' methods: Throughout the samples, researchers identified around 65 TRBV and approximately 14 TRBJ segments. From the multiplex PCR reads, TCRdb called clonotypes with MiXCR, one entry per CDR3 protein. The V and J calls shown here were made by TCRdb, not taken from the authors' results. The top ten clones hold 12% of a sample with about 210,000 distinct CDR3 sequences, roughly a fifth of them seen once.

The same specimen was also included in a second study, on T cells in Graves' hyperthyroidism and ophthalmopathy.

Sequenced here: peripheral blood mononuclear cells (PBMCs), sampled at new diagnosis, from a patient treated with antithyroid drugs. The chain combines TRBV6-5 with TRBJ2-1; 9 nucleotides agree with TRBD2. The receptor's source is a woman aged 30 to 39 with Graves disease. For the CDR3, the DNA is TGTGCCAGCAGTTACTTAGGGACTAGCATTTACAATGAGCAGTTCTTC. It codes for CASSYLGTSIYNEQFF.